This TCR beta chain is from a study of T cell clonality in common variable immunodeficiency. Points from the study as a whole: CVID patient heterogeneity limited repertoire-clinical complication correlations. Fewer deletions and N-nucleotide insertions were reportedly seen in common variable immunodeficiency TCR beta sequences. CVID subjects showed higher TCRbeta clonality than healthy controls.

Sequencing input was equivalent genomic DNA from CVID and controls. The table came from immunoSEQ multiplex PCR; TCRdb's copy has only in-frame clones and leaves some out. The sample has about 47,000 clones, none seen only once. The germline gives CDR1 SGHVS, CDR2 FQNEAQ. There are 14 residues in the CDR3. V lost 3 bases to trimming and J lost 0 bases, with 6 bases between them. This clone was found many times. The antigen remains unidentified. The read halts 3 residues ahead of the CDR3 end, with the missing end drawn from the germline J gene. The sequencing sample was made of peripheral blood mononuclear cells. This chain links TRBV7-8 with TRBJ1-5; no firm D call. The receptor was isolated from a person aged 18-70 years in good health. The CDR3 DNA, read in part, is TGTGCCAGCAGCTTTCGGGGTAGCAATCAGCCC. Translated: CASSFRGSNQP. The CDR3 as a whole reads CASSFRGSNQPQHF.